This TCR beta chain was retrieved from a study of cytomegalovirus exposure and HLA in healthy donors (TCRdb year 2017). In the study overall: An earlier analysis of roughly 570 of the donors reported 276 Gb of sequence data and 100 million to 120 million unique TCR beta sequences obtained from roughly 180 million T cells. Of the 350 to 400 genotyped donors, approximately 82% fell in the genetic ancestry cluster associated with self-reported Caucasian donors. A separate validation cohort of over 95 different subjects was used in addition to the approximately 610-subject first cohort. Four to six DR-DQ haplotypes were handled as single units for association and clustering, since linkage in the cohort was strong. Every discovery cohort repertoire had been produced on one sequencing platform. The study used immunosequencing to profile the T cell repertoires of 666 subjects and linked those repertoires to cytomegalovirus serostatus. High-throughput TCR immunosequencing, statistical association of individual TCRs with disease status, and machine learning were combined to predict cytomegalovirus infection status. Across 300 to 400 genotyped donors of the cohort, an average of about 200,000 unique TCR beta nucleotide sequences per donor were sequenced, and approximately 19% of those sequences were non-productive. The study aimed to test whether cataloging public T cell receptors could reveal signatures of past pathogen exposure. A later analysis re-examined previously published TCR beta repertoires from 600 to 700 donors and added high-resolution HLA genotyping to investigate patterns of TCR occurrence. Roughly 320 gigabases of sequencing data and around 85 million unique TCR sequences made up an early release that covered 640 HLA-typed donors. Donor age, sex, ethnicity and CMV serostatus were compiled alongside the repertoire data. HLA typing covered class I and class II loci at four-digit resolution. The number of donors typed differed by locus, with about 629-640 for A, B, C, DRB1 and DQB1, roughly 520 for DQA1, approximately 570 for DPA1, and approximately 470 for DPB1. In a later genetic analysis, genome-wide SNP genotypes for about three fifths of the 666 donors were used, and that subset was treated as a discovery cohort. To decide whether each TCR beta V gene segment behaved as functional or pseudogenic, an earlier analysis of several hundred of the donors relied on high-throughput TCR beta sequencing. Rather than drawing on any new phenotypic data, the later analysis identified candidate immune exposures from TCR beta sequences and the way those sequences occurred across donors.

V has 0 bases trimmed and J has 4 bases trimmed; junction bases matching no gene number 6. There are 16 amino acids in the CDR3, from cysteine to phenylalanine inclusive. Left in the record is the CDR3 DNA by itself, 48 bases read in frame from the first base. CDR1 and CDR2, looked up from the germline V gene, are SGHDT and YYEEEE. General findings and caveats noted by the study authors: According to a later analysis, parvovirus B19, influenza, CMV and Epstein-Barr virus appeared linked to several top co-occurrence clusters. The presence/absence analyses assumed that sequencing depth was roughly uniform across donors, and that assumption may not be true. While some public TCRs were present in many individuals, most TCR sequences turned up only very rarely across donors. The cohort was sequenced for TCR beta chains only, and without alpha or paired-chain data the features that could be detected were limited. An earlier analysis of 587 of the donors showed that most TCR beta V segments appeared in productive rearrangements either about 87% or about 30% of the time, which broadly matched IMGT annotations. The study listed 164 TCR beta chains as associated with cytomegalovirus. HLA typing was unavailable for some donors at each locus, so association tests used only the typed subset. In a later analysis, HLA-associated TCR beta chains showed more clonal expansion and lower generation probabilities than non-associated chains that were equally common. In a later analysis, the rate of TCR association differed among HLA loci, with DRB1 alleles having the most associated TCRs and HLA-C alleles having the fewest. Most CMV-associated TCR beta chains appeared to be HLA-restricted in a later analysis, and the HLA associations seemed to be driven largely by CMV exposure. According to the authors, the approach could potentially be generalized to other disease states and immunological phenotypes. For the cohort, immune exposure information was limited to CMV serostatus. In a later genetic analysis, fewer N-insertions in productive TCRs were reported among donors in an Asian-associated ancestry cluster than the 666-donor mean. In a later analysis, 16,951 TCR beta sequences were associated with specific HLA alleles at a false discovery rate of 0.05. Because the 87-base-pair reads could not distinguish some IMGT-functional V segments, including TRBV6-2 and TRBV6-3, those segments were excluded. A later genetic analysis associated a missense DCLRE1C variant with V-gene and J-gene trimming of TCR beta chains, and an independent cohort replicated the association. A few of the identified cytomegalovirus-associated TCR beta chains were confirmed in vitro to be specific for cytomegalovirus antigens. Cytomegalovirus status was reported to be diagnosed by the classifier with high specificity and sensitivity in both the original and validation cohorts. About 17 rarely observed V segments, including chromosome 9 orphons, were excluded from the earlier analysis of about 600 of the donors because counts were too low. A cluster of highly shared sequence variants was judged likely to be a technical artifact of the sequencing pipeline. A further reported finding was that TCR beta sequences accurately predicted the HLA-A and HLA-B alleles for most subjects in the first cohort. When HLA alleles, especially DR and DQ, strongly co-occurred, attributing TCR associations to individual alleles was difficult. Correlated functional status among segregating V segments might be attributable to linkage disequilibrium, but an unknown experimental factor could not be ruled out.

Of note for this clone: The specificity of this receptor is unknown. The sample holds no much larger clone one base away, and base qualities are not on file.

Libraries were constructed by the immunoSEQ multiplex PCR assay. For the multiplex PCR, a mixture combining 60 forward primers for TCR Vbeta segments and 13 reverse primers for TCR Jbeta segments was used. The CDR3 region of rearranged TCR beta genes was amplified from genomic DNA by a multiplex PCR assay. The Illumina HiSeq System was used to sequence the amplified TCR beta libraries as 87-base-pair reads. As for the authors' bioinformatics: Across the 670 or so repertoires, a later analysis counted 80 million or so unique TCR beta chains, roughly 11 million of which were shared by at least two donors. Raw reads were error-corrected and collapsed into unique sequences by a nearest-neighbor algorithm in which closely related sequences were merged to remove PCR and sequencing errors. Alignment of CDR3 sequences to IMGT reference sequences was used to assign V, D and J gene segments. For a sequence to be retained, a match of at least six nucleotides to both a V gene segment and a J gene segment was required. Rearrangements were classified as productive when the CDR3 lacked stop codons and remained in frame with V and J, and all other rearrangements were classified as non-productive. CDR3 was defined by IMGT convention, running from the second conserved V-encoded cysteine to the conserved J-encoded phenylalanine. In an earlier analysis of approximately 500 of the donors, sequences lacking an unambiguous match to a single V gene segment were excluded. An earlier analysis of some 610 of the donors called V segments functional above 56.7% productive rearrangements and segregating when the between-donor standard deviation exceeded 5%. To diagnose cytomegalovirus status from the catalog of TCR beta chain sequences, a statistical classification framework was built. In a later analysis, TCR nucleotide sequences were compared against IMGT/GENE-DB human TR gene sequences so that V and J genes could be assigned. In a later analysis, CDR3 sequences and most-parsimonious VDJ recombination scenarios were assigned using the TCRdist pipeline. In a later analysis, each TCR beta chain was defined by its CDR3 amino acid sequence together with its V-gene family, and reads lacking a unique V-gene family were excluded. As a way to deal with suspected cross-contamination and a sequencing artifact, a later analysis dropped hundreds of nucleotide sequences that were highly shared and had low generation probability. In a later analysis, a clonal expansion index for each public chain was calculated from normalized within-repertoire ranks of inferred template counts. Generation probabilities in a later analysis came from a VDJ recombination model fitted to out-of-frame rearrangements, and those results were checked against IGoR. A later analysis scored TCR-TCR, TCR-HLA and TCR-CMV co-occurrence with hypergeometric tests, applying a repertoire-size bias correction to TCR pairs. In a later analysis, false discovery rates were estimated by permuting HLA or CMV assignments 20 times. In a later analysis, co-occurring TCRs were grouped with DBSCAN, and TCRdist sequence similarity was added when clustering was performed within HLA-allele-positive subsets. Repertoires with fewer than 30,000 or more than 120,000 public chains were left out of co-occurrence clustering, as were five repertoires with anomalous nucleotide sharing. TCRdb retrieved this table from immuneACCESS and kept in-frame rearrangements only. Not all clones are present; in checked studies, unresolved V genes account for under half, and no reason is known for the remainder. V and J calls and clone size are copied from that table; D and trimming were computed from the DNA. Counted in this sample were tens of thousands of clones; about three quarters of them appeared once. The ten most abundant clones make up 3% of the sample.

The cohort comprised more than 550 healthy bone marrow donors. At the time of sampling, every cohort member was nominally healthy, though immune exposures that went unrecorded were likely present. The donor was CMV seronegative and belonged to the group of 350 or so seronegative cohort members. A peripheral blood sample was provided by each donor, and peripheral blood mononuclear cells were used for TCR beta sequencing. Genomic DNA extraction from the blood cell samples was performed with the Qiagen DNeasy Blood Extraction Kit. The specimen was PBMCs. This chain joins TRBV5-6 to TRBJ2-1; 8 central nucleotides agree with TRBD1. This receptor was taken from a young man in good health and CMV-seronegative. The DNA is as follows: TGTGCCAGCAGCTTGGGACAGGGGTCCTCGTACAATGAGCAGTTCTTC. The translation is CASSLGQGSSYNEQFF.